The rows below give T cell receptor beta chains drawn from one sample of a study of long-term antiretroviral therapy in people with HIV. Produced via immunoSEQ multiplex PCR; TCRdb's table is partial and in-frame only. Here the sample spans 20,000 to 30,000 clones, 75% to 90% being singletons. The sample here was unsorted PBMCs, taken 2.3 years after starting antiretroviral therapy. The receptors were gathered from a middle-aged man with HIV. CDR3s include the opening cysteine and the closing phenylalanine or tryptophan. A D gene is named only where the DNA matches it firmly. Size tells how often a clone was seen (once, few, many) or the class of an expanded clone, and some rows leave it out.

>-|-|TRBV21-1|TRBJ2-1
TGTGCCAGCAGCAAAGATTTCGGCGGGGAGGGTGGGTGCGATGAGCAGTTCTTC
CASSKDFGGEGGCDEQFF
>-|-|TRBV7-9|TRBJ2-3
TGTGCCAGCAGCTTTCAAAGGGCTAGCACAGATACGCAGTATTTT
CASSFQRASTDTQYF
>-|once|TRBV7-9|TRBJ2-3
TGTGCCAGCCAGTGGGTTAGCGGTTCCGATACGCAGTATTTT
CASQWVSGSDTQYF
>TRBD1|-|TRBV11-2|TRBJ2-2
TGTGCCAGCAGCTTTTTCAGGGGACAGGAACACACCGGGGAGCTGTTTTTT
CASSFFRGQEHTGELFF
>-|-|TRBV7-9|TRBJ1-1
TGTGCCAGCAGCTTTAGTATGGTTGCCGCTGAAGCTTTCTTT
CASSFSMVAAEAFF
>TRBD1|-|TRBV19|TRBJ1-4
TGTGCCAGTAGTCCTTGGACAGGGGGGACTGAAAAACTGTTTTTT
CASSPWTGGTEKLFF
>-|-|TRBV30|TRBJ2-7
TGTGCCTGGAGTGTCCAAGACTGGAGCGAGCAGTACTTC
CAWSVQDWSEQYF
>TRBD1|-|TRBV27|TRBJ1-5
TGTGCCAGCAGTCCCTGGACAGGGGAAGAGGGCCAGCATTTT
CASSPWTGEEGQHF
>-|-|TRBV7-2|TRBJ2-3
TGTGCCAGCAGCTTAGGAAGGGTCACAGATACGCAGTATTTT
CASSLGRVTDTQYF
>TRBD2|-|TRBV15|TRBJ2-7
TGTGCCACCAGCAGAGGACGACTAGCGGGAGAAGAGAGGCTGTACTTC
CATSRGRLAGEERLYF
>TRBD2|-|TRBV11-3|TRBJ2-1
TGTGCCAGCAGCTTAACTAGCGGGGTATACAATGAGCAGTTCTTC
CASSLTSGVYNEQFF
>TRBD1|-|TRBV9|TRBJ1-5
TGTGCCAGCAGCATTAGTGCAGGGGGAGGACAGCCCCAGCATTTT
CASSISAGGGQPQHF
>-|-|TRBV6-1|TRBJ1-5
TGTGCCAGCAGTGAAAAGGGGGTTTTGTCTCAGCCCCAGCATTTT
CASSEKGVLSQPQHF
>-|-|TRBV9|TRBJ1-2
TGTGCCAGCCAGGGGAACTATGGCTACACCTTC
CASQGNYGYTF
>-|-|TRBV30|TRBJ1-3
TGTGCCTGGAGTGCACACTCTGGAAACACCATATATTTT
CAWSAHSGNTIYF
>-|-|TRBV7-8|TRBJ2-3
TGTGCCAGCAGCTTAGAATATACGAGGGCGAGCACAGATACGCAGTATTTT
CASSLEYTRASTDTQYF
>-|few|TRBV6-6|TRBJ1-4
TGTGCCAGCAGTTCCCCGGAGAAGGGCCTCAATGAAAAACTGTTTTTT
CASSSPEKGLNEKLFF
>-|-|TRBV5-6|TRBJ1-2
TGTGCCAGCAGCTTCGGGGCTAACTATGGCTACACCTTC
CASSFGANYGYTF
>TRBD1|-|TRBV15|TRBJ1-2
TGTGCCACCAGCAGGGGGGGCGCGGGACAGATCTATGGCTACACCTTC
CATSRGGAGQIYGYTF
>-|-|TRBV9|TRBJ1-4
TGTGCCAGCAGTGCGGCGGGGGCGAGTGAAAAACTGTTTTTT
CASSAAGASEKLFF
>TRBD1|-|TRBV27|TRBJ1-1
TGTGCCAGCAGTACCAGGACAGGCAACACTGAAGCTTTCTTT
CASSTRTGNTEAFF
>TRBD1|-|TRBV19|TRBJ2-7
TGTGCCAGTAGTATTTTAGGGGGCCTCTCCTACGAGCAGTACTTC
CASSILGGLSYEQYF
>-|-|TRBV2|TRBJ1-1
TGTGCCAGCAGTGAACCACCGGCGGTGAACACTGAAGCTTTCTTT
CASSEPPAVNTEAFF
>-|once|TRBV9|TRBJ2-3
TGTGCCACCACCCCGTTTGGGCGTAGCACAGATACGCAGTATTTT
CATTPFGRSTDTQYF
>-|-|TRBV7-8|TRBJ1-2
TGTGCCAGCAGCTTATTACCCAGAGACTATGGCTACACCTTC
CASSLLPRDYGYTF
>-|-|TRBV9|TRBJ1-2
TGTGCCAGCAGCGTAGATGGCGCGGCCCGAGTGGGCTACACCTTC
CASSVDGAARVGYTF
>TRBD2|-|TRBV27|TRBJ2-7
TGTGCCAGCAGTGCTCTAGCGGGGTCGATAACCTACGAGCAGTACTTC
CASSALAGSITYEQYF
>TRBD1|-|TRBV6-6|TRBJ1-3
TGTGCCAGCAGTTACTCCGGGACAGTTGGAAACACCATATATTTT
CASSYSGTVGNTIYF
>-|-|TRBV6-5|TRBJ2-6
TGTGCCAGCAGTTTAACGAGCTCTGGGGCCAACGTCCTGACTTTC
CASSLTSSGANVLTF
>-|-|TRBV2|TRBJ2-1
TGTGCCAGCAACCCTCCCTTGGGGGAACTTAAAACGTCCTACAATGAGCAGTTCTTC
CASNPPLGELKTSYNEQFF
>-|few|TRBV10-3|TRBJ1-2
TGTGCCATCAGTGTCGGGGTCGGCTACACCTTC
CAISVGVGYTF
>-|-|TRBV7-9|TRBJ1-2
TGTGCCAGCACCTATCGGAACTATGGCTACACCTTC
CASTYRNYGYTF
>-|-|TRBV5-6|TRBJ1-4
TGTGCCAGCAGCCTTTACAGGGTCTCTGGTGAAAAACTGTTTTTT
CASSLYRVSGEKLFF
>TRBD2|-|TRBV7-2|TRBJ2-5
TGTGCCAGCAGCTTAGGTTTCCTAGCGGGAGAGACCCAGTACTTC
CASSLGFLAGETQYF
>-|once|TRBV19|TRBJ2-7
TGTGCCAGTAGCCCCCAGGCTAGGAAAATTTCCTACGAGCAGTACTTC
CASSPQARKISYEQYF
>-|-|TRBV27|TRBJ2-7
TGTGCCAGCAGTCCCCGGGACTTACCCTACGAGCAGTACTTC
CASSPRDLPYEQYF
>-|-|TRBV19|TRBJ1-3
TGTGCCAGTAGTATTGGACGGATAGTCTCTGGAAACACCATATATTTT
CASSIGRIVSGNTIYF
>TRBD1|-|TRBV30|TRBJ1-1
TGTGCCTGGAAACAGGGGTCGGGCACTGAAGCTTTCTTT
CAWKQGSGTEAFF
>-|-|TRBV6-1|TRBJ1-1
TGTGCCAGCAGTCCCTCGGGGGGGGCGAACACTGAAGCTTTCTTT
CASSPSGGANTEAFF
>-|-|TRBV7-3|TRBJ2-3
TGTGCCAGCAGCCCAACGGGGACTTTTGGGTCAGATACGCAGTATTTT
CASSPTGTFGSDTQYF
>-|-|TRBV5-1|TRBJ1-1
TGCGCCAGCAGCTTGTCCGGGGTTCTAGGGAACACTGAAGCTTTCTTT
CASSLSGVLGNTEAFF
>TRBD1|-|TRBV6-1|TRBJ1-3
TGTGCCAGCAGTGCCCTGAGGACAGGGGCTACTGGAAACACCATATATTTT
CASSALRTGATGNTIYF
>-|-|TRBV6-5|TRBJ1-2
TGTGCCAGCAGTTACTCGGCCTCGGGGGACTATGGCTACACCTTC
CASSYSASGDYGYTF
>TRBD1|few|TRBV7-9|TRBJ1-6
TGTGCCAGCAGCCGAGGGGGCCCCAACTTTAAGGTCCACTTT
CASSRGGPNFKVHF
>TRBD1|-|TRBV5-5|TRBJ2-7
TGTGCCAGCAGCATACCGGGACAGGGAATATTCTACGAGCAGTACTTC
CASSIPGQGIFYEQYF
>TRBD1|-|TRBV9|TRBJ1-5
TGTGCCAGCAGCGAGGGACAGGGGAACAATCAGCCCCAGCATTTT
CASSEGQGNNQPQHF
>-|-|TRBV27|TRBJ1-1
TGTGCCAGCAGCACACAAACACGGACTTTTGGAGCTTTCTTT
CASSTQTRTFGAFF
>-|-|TRBV4-2|TRBJ1-1
TGTGCCAGCAGCCAACCGGGGGCCCGAGAAGCTTTCTTT
CASSQPGAREAFF
>-|-|TRBV5-5|TRBJ1-5
TGTGCCAGCAGCTTGAACAGGGCGGGACAGCCCCAGCATTTT
CASSLNRAGQPQHF
>-|-|TRBV27|TRBJ2-2
TGTGCCAGCAGTTTAGGTCAGGGTTCGGTGAACACCGGGGAGCTGTTTTTT
CASSLGQGSVNTGELFF
>-|once|TRBV18|TRBJ1-1
TGTGCCAGCTCGTCGACAGTGGCCACACTGAACACTGAAGCTTTCTTT
CASSSTVATLNTEAFF
>-|-|TRBV7-9|TRBJ2-7
TGTGCCAGCAGCTTAGCCGGGGAAGGCAGCGAGCAGTACTTC
CASSLAGEGSEQYF
>-|-|TRBV7-9|TRBJ2-7
TGTGCCAGCAGCTTAGAACGGGTGCCCTACGAGCAGTACTTC
CASSLERVPYEQYF
>-|-|TRBV7-3|TRBJ2-1
TGTGCCAGCAGCTTAACCCTAAGCTCCTACAATGAGCAGTTCTTC
CASSLTLSSYNEQFF